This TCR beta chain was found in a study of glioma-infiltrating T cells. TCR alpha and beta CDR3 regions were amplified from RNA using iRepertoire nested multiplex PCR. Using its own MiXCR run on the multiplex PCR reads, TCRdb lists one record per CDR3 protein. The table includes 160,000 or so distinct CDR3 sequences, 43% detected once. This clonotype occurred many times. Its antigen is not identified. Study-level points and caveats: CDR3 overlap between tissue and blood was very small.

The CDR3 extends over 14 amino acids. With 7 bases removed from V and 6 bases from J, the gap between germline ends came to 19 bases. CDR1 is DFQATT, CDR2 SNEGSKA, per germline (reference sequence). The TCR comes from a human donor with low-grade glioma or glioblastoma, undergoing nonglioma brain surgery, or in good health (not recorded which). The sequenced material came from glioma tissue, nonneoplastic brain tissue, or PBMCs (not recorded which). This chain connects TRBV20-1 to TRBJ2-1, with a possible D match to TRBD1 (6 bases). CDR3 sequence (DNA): TGCAGTGTACAGAGACCACAGGGTACCAATGAGCAGTTCTTC. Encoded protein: CSVQRPQGTNEQFF.